This T cell receptor beta chain was recorded in a study of T cells after yellow fever vaccination. A word on this clonotype: The antigen is not known.

With 2 bases removed from V and 10 bases from J, the gap between germline ends came to 12 bases. Germline V gene sequence: CDR1 MNHEY, CDR2 SVGAGI. The CDR3 has 14 residues. In TCRdb, the 5' RACE reads were re-called with MiXCR into one record per CDR3 protein. The table has about 300,000 distinct CDR3 sequences, approximately 7% seen once. General study points: Clonotype sharing between CD4 and CD8 compartments was small.

The sample in question was PBMCs, obtained around 45 days after the first yellow fever vaccination. V gene TRBV6-5 combines with J gene TRBJ1-6; TRBD1 is a possible D gene (6 bases). The sequence was obtained from a man aged 18 to 29 who received the YFV17D yellow fever vaccine. CDR3 nucleotides: TGTGCCAGCAGTTACGGGGACAAGGAGTCACCCCTCCACTTT. Its protein is CASSYGDKESPLHF.